Below, 18 T cell receptor beta chains from the same sample are listed, as sequenced in a study of Graves' ophthalmopathy and Graves' hyperthyroidism. Amplification targeted the TCR beta CDR3 regions, with RNA transcripts as the source material. The first-round RT-PCR employed HTBI primers together with the Qiagen OneStep RT-PCR kit. A multiplex PCR was then performed as the second round. Using its own MiXCR run on the multiplex PCR reads, TCRdb lists one record per CDR3 protein. The table includes 900,000 to 1,200,000 distinct CDR3 sequences, about 38% detected once. Source material: peripheral blood or thyroid tissue (not recorded which). Receptor source: an adult man with Graves' hyperthyroidism.

The sample holds a few counts of this clonotype. The chain links TRBV7-6 to TRBJ1-6; a weak D match, TRBD1 (6 bases). There are 15 residues in the CDR3. The germline V gene has CDR1 SGHVS and CDR2 FNYEAQ. The ends were cut back, 3 bases at V and 6 bases at J, with 12 bases in the middle. CDR3 in amino acids: CASSLGGQLNSPLHF. CDR3 DNA: TGTGCCAGCAGCTTGGGGGGGCAGCTTAATTCACCCCTCCACTTT.

The CDR3 sequence is CSAPRDFNYEQYF. In nucleotides, the CDR3 is TGCAGTGCGCCCCGGGATTTCAATTACGAGCAGTACTTC. The V gene is TRBV20-1, the J gene TRBJ2-7, with a weak D call TRBD2 (5 bases). The V and J ends lost 6 bases and 4 bases respectively, with 16 bases between them. The germline CDR1 and CDR2 sequences are DFQATT and SNEGSKA (reference sequence). The CDR3 has 13 amino acids.

This clonotype occurred a few times. V is TRBV9 and J is TRBJ2-3, with D maybe TRBD2 (5 bases). V was cut by 0 bases and J by 2 bases, with 16 bases left in between. CDR1 SGDLS and CDR2 YYNGEE come from the germline V gene. The CDR3 loop spans 17 amino acids. The chain's CDR3 is CASSVDPPYGLTDTQYF. The CDR3 coding sequence is TGTGCCAGCAGCGTAGATCCCCCTTACGGACTCACAGATACGCAGTATTTT.

The chain combines TRBV7-9 with TRBJ2-7, with TRBD1 identical over 10 bases. This CDR3 has 14 residues. The germline V gene has CDR1 SEHNR and CDR2 FQNEAQ (reference sequence). Trimming at V came to 4 bases and at J to 6 bases, leaving 6 bases not matched to a gene. The CDR3 reads CASSYGTGVFEQYF. As DNA, the CDR3 is TGTGCCAGCAGCTATGGGACAGGGGTCTTCGAGCAGTACTTC.

This chain uses TRBV3-1 with TRBJ2-7, with D perhaps matching TRBD2 (6 bases). CDR1 and CDR2 (germline): LGHDT, YNNKEL (reference sequence). Trimming stripped 4 bases from V and 2 bases from J, with 12 bases between. CDR3 length equals 14 residues. The CDR3 bases are TGTGCCAGCAGCCCGGCGGGGAGCACCTACGAGCAGTACTTC. Its translation is CASSPAGSTYEQYF.

This clonotype came up a few times. The CDR3 DNA sequence: TGTGCCAGTAGTATAGATCAAGGAGAGACCCAGTACTTC. Protein sequence: CASSIDQGETQYF. The chain joins TRBV19 to TRBJ2-5; D gene ambiguous. CDR1 is LNHDA, CDR2 SQIVND, per germline (reference sequence). This CDR3 has 13 amino acids. V lost 0 bases to trimming and J lost 4 bases, with 6 bases between them.

This clonotype was counted at least ten times. V and J are TRBV20-1 and TRBJ2-5; D not certain. Trimming took 3 bases from V and 3 from J, leaving 8 bases between them. Germline values: CDR1 DFQATT, CDR2 SNEGSKA (reference sequence). This CDR3 region has 12 residues. The CDR3 sequence is CSARAGKETQYF. CDR3 nucleotide sequence: TGCAGTGCTAGGGCAGGAAAAGAGACCCAGTACTTC.

This clonotype has a single count. A read error is possible here, since a much larger clone lies one base away. The chain carries TRBV20-1 and TRBJ1-5, with D possibly being TRBD1 (5 bases). Germline V gene lookup returns CDR1 DFQATT and CDR2 SNEGSKA (reference sequence). V lost 3 bases to trimming and J lost 3 bases, with 18 bases between them. The CDR3 has 16 amino acids. CDR3 loop: CSASTTSTESNQPQHF. In nucleotides, the CDR3 is TGCAGTGCTAGTACCACCTCGACAGAATCCAATCAGCCCCAGCATTTT.

This clonotype was counted at least ten times. As DNA, the CDR3 is TGTGCCAGCAGTGAGGTTTTTGGGACAGGGGGAGAAATGAACACTGAAGCTTTCTTT. Residues: CASSEVFGTGGEMNTEAFF. The V gene is TRBV25-1, the J gene TRBJ1-1, with 11 positions matching TRBD1. Germline V CDR1 and CDR2: MGHDK, SYGVNS. CDR3 length equals 19 residues. V lost 3 bases, J lost 0 bases, and 12 bases stayed unmatched.

The chain carries TRBV29-1 and TRBJ2-7; no firm D call. The CDR3 runs to 12 residues. V dropped 5 bases and J dropped 1 base, with 9 bases sitting between them. Per germline, CDR1 SQVTM and CDR2 ANQGSEA. The chain's CDR3 is CSVIVWSYEQYF. The DNA of the CDR3 is TGCAGCGTTATTGTGTGGTCCTACGAGCAGTACTTC.

The CDR3 DNA reads as TGTGCCAGCAGTGGTTGGCCTCACCAGTACTTC. Amino acids: CASSGWPHQYF. The chain recombines TRBV28 with TRBJ2-7, with D unresolved. CDR1 is MDHEN, CDR2 SYDVKM, per germline. The V and J ends lost 5 bases and 10 bases respectively, with 12 bases between them. The CDR3 is 11 amino acids.

The chain carries TRBV6-2 or TRBV6-3 and TRBJ1-1; the D is unclear. Germline V CDR1 and CDR2: MNHEY, SVGEGT. The CDR3 runs to 18 residues. V was cut by 0 bases and J by 0 bases, with 17 bases left in between. CDR3 residues: CASSYSMSRRSMNTEAFF. CDR3 sequence (DNA): TGTGCCAGCAGTTACTCGATGAGCAGGCGCTCAATGAACACTGAAGCTTTCTTT.

At least ten counts were recorded for this clonotype. DNA of the CDR3: TGTGCCAGCAGCCCCGGGACAAAGACCTACGAGCAGTACTTC. Protein: CASSPGTKTYEQYF. The gene calls are TRBV7-2 and TRBJ2-7; possibly TRBD1 for D (6 bases). There are 14 residues in the CDR3. The V gene's germline CDR1 is SGHTA and CDR2 FQGNSA. The germline V and J ends were trimmed by 5 bases and 2 bases, with 13 bases remaining between them.

This clonotype was picked up many times. This chain connects TRBV7-8 to TRBJ2-2; weak D call: TRBD2 (6 bases). The CDR3 has 16 residues. Germline V gene sequence: CDR1 SGHVS, CDR2 FQNEAQ. Trimming cost V 4 bases and J 2 bases, with 14 bases left between them. The CDR3 bases are TGTGCCAGCAGCTCGAGGGGCGGGACTAACACCGGGGAGCTGTTTTTT. It is translated as CASSSRGGTNTGELFF.

At least ten counts were recorded for this clonotype. The CDR3 bases are TGTGCCAGCAGCTCAACTTCGGGTTTCCACGAGCAGTACTTC. This sequence encodes CASSSTSGFHEQYF. The chain combines TRBV5-6 with TRBJ2-7; D is undetermined. V was cut by 3 bases and J by 5 bases, with 15 bases left in between. This CDR3 contains 14 residues. Looked up from germline, CDR1 is SGHDT and CDR2 is YYEEEE.

There are a few counts of this clonotype. CDR3 amino acids: CASSYEEAPSNQPQHF. CDR3 DNA: TGTGCCAGCAGTTACGAGGAGGCCCCTAGCAATCAGCCCCAGCATTTT. The V gene is TRBV6-2 or TRBV6-3, the J gene TRBJ1-5; D gene ambiguous. The CDR3 covers 16 residues. The V end lost 2 bases, the J end lost 0 bases, and 11 bases lay between the germline ends. Germline V gene lookup returns CDR1 MNHEY and CDR2 SVGEGT.

Concerning this clonotype: At one of its ends the junction is not consistent with the germline gene, which may arise from a read error. V and J are TRBV5-1 and TRBJ2-7, with D possibly TRBD2 on 6 matching bases. Germline assignment: CDR1 SGHRS and CDR2 YFSETQ. The CDR3 runs 12 residues. DNA for the CDR3: TGCGCCAGCAGGTTGGAGGGTTCCGAGCAGTACTTC. The encoded protein is CASRLEGSEQYF.

The chain employs TRBV5-6 and TRBJ1-2, with 7 bases matching TRBD1. CDR1 and CDR2 from the germline V gene are SGHDT and YYEEEE. The CDR3 contains 15 residues. The junction had 10 bases not matched to a gene; V was cut back by 4 bases and J by 4 bases. In DNA, the CDR3 is TGTGCCAGCAGCCCCCGGGACAGCGGTTCCTATGGCTACACCTTC. As protein: CASSPRDSGSYGYTF.